This T cell receptor beta chain was retrieved from a study (dated by TCRdb to about 2015). Study-wide context: The study examined whether tumor-infiltrating Tregs in breast cancer are drawn from blood Tregs or arise in situ by conversion from other CD4+ T cell subsets. Beyond this particular receptor, the publication reports: The greatest overlap of tumor-infiltrating Treg TCR alpha and beta sequences was observed with tumor naive CD4+ T cells, followed by blood naive CD4+ T cells. In terms of TCR gene usage, tumor memory CD4+ T cells clustered together with blood and lymph node memory CD4+ cells, as well as with lymph node naive CD4+ cells. Validation in the larger cohort was restricted to a single TCR beta V-J rearrangement rather than whole repertoires.

Regarding this clonotype: The antigen it recognizes is unknown. No base-level quality is on record; no much larger clone is a single base apart.

The CDR3 has 14 amino acids, counting the end cysteine and phenylalanine. The kept DNA is CDR3 alone, 42 bases in frame from the first base. From a lookup of the germline V gene, CDR1 and CDR2 are SGHRS and YFSETQ. V is pared back by 2 bases and J by 5 bases, with 13 bases lying between the germline termini. Memory CD4+ T cells were isolated as CD4+CD45RO+CD25- cells. Tregs, naive and memory CD4+ T cells from tumor, blood and ipsilateral draining lymph nodes of about 5 breast cancer patients underwent full-length TCR alpha and beta sequencing. Mononuclear cells from lymph nodes or around 48 ml of peripheral blood were isolated by Ficoll density gradient centrifugation. FACS confirmed that the sorted cell populations were more than 90% pure. Full-length TCR variable regions were amplified by 5' RACE PCR with constant-region reverse primers, followed by semi-nested PCR with Nested Universal Primer A. The ReliaPrep RNA Cell Miniprep System was used to extract total RNA, which was then reverse transcribed into 5'RACE-ready cDNA with the SMARTer RACE 5'/3' Kit. Multiplex adaptors were used to barcode the full-length TCR alpha and beta libraries, which were then sequenced on an Illumina MiSeq. Per the authors' processing: For each of nine subset-tissue groups, sequencing data from the five patients were combined, and the groups were compared by unsupervised clustering of TCR gene usage. Repertoire similarity was calculated with the Morisita-Horn index, weighting shared sequences by their contribution to each repertoire. Using fastp trimming at Q25 and MiXCR clonotype assembly, TCRdb reanalyzed the public sequencing data and kept in-frame beta chains. Each record represents a unique CDR3 protein, reported with the most common genes and DNA among its rows. TCRdb, not the original authors, processed these V and J calls. This sample holds some 5,500 distinct CDR3 sequences; 52% were observed only once. The ten biggest clones cover around 3.9% of the sample.

This receptor was obtained from a female donor with breast cancer. This chain joins TRBV5-1 to TRBJ2-5; the D gene is perhaps TRBD1 or TRBD2, each of them matching over 5 bases. The sequenced sample was memory CD4+ T cells sorted from blood. The sample's cell subset or site label is to be understood as: memory CD4+ T cells, CD4+CD45RO+CD25-. CDR3 sequence: CASSLSGSGETQYF. At the DNA level, the sequence is TGCGCCAGCAGCTTATCAGGGTCGGGGGAGACCCAGTACTTC.